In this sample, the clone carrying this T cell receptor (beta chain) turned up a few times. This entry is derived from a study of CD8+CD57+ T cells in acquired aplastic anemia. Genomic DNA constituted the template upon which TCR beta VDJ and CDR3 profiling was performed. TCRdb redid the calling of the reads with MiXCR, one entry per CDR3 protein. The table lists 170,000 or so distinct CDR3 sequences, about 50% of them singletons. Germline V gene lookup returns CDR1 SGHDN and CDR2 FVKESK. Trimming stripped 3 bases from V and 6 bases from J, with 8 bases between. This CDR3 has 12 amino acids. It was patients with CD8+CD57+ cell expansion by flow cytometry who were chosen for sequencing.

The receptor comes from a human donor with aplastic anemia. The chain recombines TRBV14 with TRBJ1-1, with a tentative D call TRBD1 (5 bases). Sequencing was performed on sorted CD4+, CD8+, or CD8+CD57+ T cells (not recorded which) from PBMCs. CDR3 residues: CASSHGGAEAFF. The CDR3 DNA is TGTGCCAGCAGCCACGGGGGGGCTGAAGCTTTCTTT.